This is a list of T cell receptor beta chains from one sample in a study of blood T cells in healthy people across ages. TCRdb called the 5' RACE reads again in MiXCR, with one record for every CDR3 protein. The table records about 970,000 distinct CDR3 sequences, approximately 50% of them present only once. The sequencing input was blood. These receptor sequences come from a woman between 55 and 75 years old in good health. Both conserved end residues are part of each CDR3. D genes are given only for firm matches. Clone size appears in some rows only: once, few, many, or a class for an expanded clone.

d_gene	len	v_gene	abundance	j_gene	CDR3nt	CDR3aa
TRBD1	15	TRBV19	-	TRBJ1-2	TGTGCCAGTAGTATGGTCCGCCGGACAGGGCATGGCTACACCTTC	CASSMVRRTGHGYTF
TRBD1	15	TRBV7-2	few	TRBJ2-7	TGTGCCAGCAGCTTAGGACAGGGGACCCCTTACGAGCAGTACTTC	CASSLGQGTPYEQYF
-	13	TRBV7-2	few	TRBJ2-7	TGTGCCAGCAGCTACCGGCCCTACTACGAGCAGTACTTC	CASSYRPYYEQYF
TRBD2	16	TRBV6-5	-	TRBJ2-1	TGTGCCAGCAATGCCGGGACTAGCGACTCCTACAATGAGCAGTTCTTC	CASNAGTSDSYNEQFF
TRBD1	14	TRBV18	-	TRBJ2-5	TGTGCCAGCTCATGGACAGGGGTGCGAGAGACCCAGTACTTC	CASSWTGVRETQYF
TRBD1	13	TRBV27	few	TRBJ1-6	TGTGCCAGCAGTCTCGAGACAGGGTGGTTTCTCCACTTT	CASSLETGWFLHF
-	13	TRBV15	-	TRBJ2-7	TGTGCCACCAGCACCCGAAGCTCCTACGAGCAGTACTTC	CATSTRSSYEQYF
-	16	TRBV28	-	TRBJ2-4	TGTGCCAGCAGTTTACGACGCGGGCTAGCCAAAAACATTCAGTACTTC	CASSLRRGLAKNIQYF
TRBD2	15	TRBV5-1	-	TRBJ2-5	TGCGCCAGCAGCTTGGATCGCGGGAGACAGGAGACCCAGTACTTC	CASSLDRGRQETQYF
-	16	TRBV5-1	-	TRBJ2-1	TGCGCCAGCAGCTTAGGTGACGGAAGCTCCTACAATGAGCAGTTCTTC	CASSLGDGSSYNEQFF
TRBD1	12	TRBV20-1	-	TRBJ1-4	TGCAGTGCTCGGACAGGGTTGGATCCCCTGTTTTTT	CSARTGLDPLFF
-	15	TRBV4-1	-	TRBJ2-6	TGCGCCAGCAGCCAAGTGCTAGCTGGGGCCAACGTCCTGACTTTC	CASSQVLAGANVLTF
TRBD1	15	TRBV4-3	few	TRBJ1-2	TGCGCCAGCAGCCAAGCTAACCAGGACAGGGAAGGCTACACCTTC	CASSQANQDREGYTF
-	14	TRBV14	few	TRBJ2-1	TGTGCCAGCAGCCGGACAGTATCCTACAATGAGCAGTTCTTC	CASSRTVSYNEQFF
-	14	TRBV30	-	TRBJ2-5	TGTGCCTGGAGTGTAGCAAACAGCCAAGAGACCCAGTACTTC	CAWSVANSQETQYF
-	12	TRBV28	few	TRBJ2-1	TGTGCCAGCAGTTCCTCCTCGTATGAGCAGTTCTTC	CASSSSSYEQFF
TRBD2	15	TRBV9	-	TRBJ2-7	TGTGCCAGCAGCGCCCGCTTGAGCGGGAGGGACGAGCAGTACTTC	CASSARLSGRDEQYF
-	14	TRBV20-1	-	TRBJ2-6	TGCAGTGCTTGGTTAAGAGGTGGGGCCAACGTCCTGACTTTC	CSAWLRGGANVLTF
-	16	TRBV11-2	-	TRBJ1-4	TGTGCCAGCAGCTTAGGGCTGGGGCTGGCCGGTTTGCAACTGTTTTTT	CASSLGLGLAGLQLFF
TRBD2	16	TRBV3-1	few	TRBJ2-1	TGTGCCAGCAGCCAATGGCCAGCGGGATCTAACAATGAGCAGTTCTTC	CASSQWPAGSNNEQFF
TRBD1	15	TRBV7-3	few	TRBJ2-1	TGTGCCAGCAGCTTACAGACAGGGGGCTGGGATGAGCAGTTCTTC	CASSLQTGGWDEQFF
-	15	TRBV2	-	TRBJ2-6	TGTGCCAGCATTTGGACAGACTCTGGGGCCAACGTCCTGACTTTC	CASIWTDSGANVLTF
-	12	TRBV10-3	many	TRBJ2-3	TGTGCCATCAGTGAACTCGCAGATACGCAGTATTTT	CAISELADTQYF
-	13	TRBV14	-	TRBJ1-2	TGTGCCAGCAGCCAAGATGGGGAAAGGCCCTACACCTTC	CASSQDGERPYTF
TRBD2	14	TRBV9	-	TRBJ2-7	TGTGCCAGCAGCGTAGGGGGACTAGCAGGCGAGCAGTACTTC	CASSVGGLAGEQYF
-	14	TRBV12-3/TRBV12-4	few	TRBJ2-7	TGTGCCAGCACCTTGGCGGGGTCCCGCTGCGAGCAGTACTTC	CASTLAGSRCEQYF
-	14	TRBV6-2/TRBV6-3	-	TRBJ2-7	TGTGCCAGCAGTTACGGGGTACGTTCTTCCGAGCAGTACTTC	CASSYGVRSSEQYF
-	14	TRBV7-9	-	TRBJ1-4	TGTGCCAGCAGCTCAACGCAGGGTGAGGAAAAACTGTTTTTT	CASSSTQGEEKLFF
TRBD2	14	TRBV5-1	-	TRBJ2-1	TGCGCCATCTATAGCGGGAGTACTTACAATGAGCAGTTCTTC	CAIYSGSTYNEQFF
TRBD1	15	TRBV19	-	TRBJ1-5	TGTGCCAGTAGTAGAGGACAGGGCCCTAATCAGCCCCAGCATTTT	CASSRGQGPNQPQHF
TRBD1	14	TRBV12-3/TRBV12-4	few	TRBJ2-5	TGTGCCAGCAGTAACGCTGACAGGGGGCCTGAGCAGTACTTC	CASSNADRGPEQYF
TRBD1	15	TRBV4-2	-	TRBJ1-2	TGTGCCAGCAGCCAAGCTGACAGGGGTGAATATGGCTACACCTTC	CASSQADRGEYGYTF
-	14	TRBV7-9	few	TRBJ2-5	TGTGCCAGCAGCTTAGTACGGGGTGTAGAGACCCAGTACTTC	CASSLVRGVETQYF
TRBD2	15	TRBV9	-	TRBJ2-7	TGTGCCAGCAGCGCAGTAGCGGGTACCGGCTACGAGCAGTACTTC	CASSAVAGTGYEQYF
-	16	TRBV12-3/TRBV12-4	few	TRBJ2-7	TGTGCCAGCAGTCCGGAAAACACGGGACTCTCCTACGAGCAGTACTTC	CASSPENTGLSYEQYF
TRBD1	15	TRBV20-1	few	TRBJ2-3	TGCAGTGCTAGAGATCTGACAGGGCGCGCAGATACGCAGTATTTT	CSARDLTGRADTQYF
-	16	TRBV7-6	-	TRBJ2-5	TGTGCCAGCAGCTTATTCTCCGGGACCCCGGGGGAGACCCAGTACTTC	CASSLFSGTPGETQYF
TRBD1	13	TRBV18	-	TRBJ2-1	TGTGCCAGCTCACCAAACACAGGGGTCGAGCAGTTCTTC	CASSPNTGVEQFF
-	13	TRBV6-2/TRBV6-3	-	TRBJ2-7	TGTGCCAGCGCTAAGGGCGGAACTTACGAGCAGTACTTC	CASAKGGTYEQYF
-	15	TRBV7-2	once	TRBJ1-5	TGTGCCAGCAGCTTAATTTCAGGGGCCAATCAGCCCCAGCATTTT	CASSLISGANQPQHF
TRBD2	13	TRBV20-1	-	TRBJ2-1	TGCAGTGCTCTCAGCGGGAGTCTCAATGAGCAGTTCTTC	CSALSGSLNEQFF
-	15	TRBV28	-	TRBJ2-5	TGTGCCAGCAGTGTTAGGGACGTGGACGGAGAGACCCAGTACTTC	CASSVRDVDGETQYF
-	14	TRBV20-1	-	TRBJ1-1	TGCAGTGCCCCCCGGCCCGGACAGTACACTGAAGCTTTCTTT	CSAPRPGQYTEAFF
TRBD1	16	TRBV25-1	-	TRBJ2-3	TGTGCCAGCAGTGGGCCGGGACAGGGAGGTTTAGATACGCAGTATTTT	CASSGPGQGGLDTQYF
-	13	TRBV11-3	-	TRBJ2-5	TGTGCCAGCAGCGTAGAGTTCCGGGAGACCCAGTACTTC	CASSVEFRETQYF
TRBD1	13	TRBV6-1	-	TRBJ2-7	TGTGCCTCGACGCGGGCAGGGGGAAACGAGCAGTACTTC	CASTRAGGNEQYF
-	12	TRBV15	-	TRBJ2-1	TGTGCCACCAGCATAACCAGCTATGAGCAGTTCTTC	CATSITSYEQFF
TRBD2	14	TRBV6-2/TRBV6-3	few	TRBJ2-7	TGTGCCAGCAGACCGGGACTAGCGGCCTCCGAGCAGTACTTC	CASRPGLAASEQYF
-	18	TRBV28	-	TRBJ2-3	TGTGCCAGCAGTCGCCCCGTTGTGGCTAGCCGAGCCGAGGGTACGCAGTATTTT	CASSRPVVASRAEGTQYF
TRBD1	15	TRBV6-6	-	TRBJ2-7	TGTGCCAGCAGTGACGGGGGGACAGGGGAACACGAGCAGTACTTC	CASSDGGTGEHEQYF
TRBD1	16	TRBV27	few	TRBJ2-7	TGTGCCAGCAGCCAAAACACAGGGGAAGTAACCTACGAGCAGTACTTC	CASSQNTGEVTYEQYF
-	17	TRBV4-1	few	TRBJ1-1	TGCGCCAGCAGCCAACCTCTCGCCCCGACAGACCCCACACATGCTTTCTTT	CASSQPLAPTDPTHAFF
TRBD1	12	TRBV19	-	TRBJ2-7	TGTGCCAGTCAGACAGGGGGCTACGAGCAGTACTTC	CASQTGGYEQYF
TRBD1	16	TRBV7-2	few	TRBJ2-2	TGTGCCAGCAGCATCGAGACAGGGCTGTTAACCGGGGAGCTGTTTTTT	CASSIETGLLTGELFF
-	14	TRBV27	-	TRBJ1-6	TGTGCCAGCAGTCCGGACCTGGGTAATTCACCCCTCCACTTT	CASSPDLGNSPLHF
TRBD2	14	TRBV20-1	-	TRBJ2-7	TGCAGTGCTACTAGCGGGAGAAACGAGGGCGAGCAGTACTTC	CSATSGRNEGEQYF
TRBD2	16	TRBV5-1	-	TRBJ2-5	TGCGCCAGCAGCTTGGGGTGGACTAGCGGTCAAGAGACCCAGTACTTC	CASSLGWTSGQETQYF